Below are 21 T cell receptor beta chains sequenced from a single sample in a study of blood T cell dynamics during melanoma immunotherapy. The table came from immunoSEQ multiplex PCR; TCRdb's copy has only in-frame clones and leaves some out. This table holds 3,500 to 5,500 clones, roughly 97% found once. Time point meaning: pre-treatment baseline. Sequenced material: effector memory CD8+ T cells from blood, taken from a patient treated with checkpoint blockade. Every receptor here comes from a human donor with melanoma.

This chain links TRBV4-1 with TRBJ2-3, with 7 bases matching TRBD2. Per germline, CDR1 MGHRA and CDR2 YSYEKL. V gave up 1 base and J gave up 3 bases; unmatched junction bases: 4. This CDR3 contains 15 residues. The CDR3, as DNA: TGCGCCAGCAGCCAAGTTTCGGGAGGAACAGATACGCAGTATTTT. Translating gives CASSQVSGGTDTQYF.

The chain combines TRBV27 with TRBJ2-1; tentatively, D is TRBD2 (5 bases). CDR1 and CDR2 (germline): MNHEY, SMNVEV (reference sequence). Deletions cut 8 bases from V and 12 bases from J, with 14 bases between. The CDR3 covers 11 residues. The CDR3 protein is CASFGNSGQFF. The CDR3 DNA sequence: TGTGCCAGCTTCGGGAATTCCGGGCAGTTCTTC.

The chain couples TRBV14 to TRBJ2-7, with D perhaps matching TRBD2 (7 bases). Germline V gene data show CDR1 as SGHDN and CDR2 as FVKESK. The CDR3 is 15 amino acids. V shed 4 bases and J shed 2 bases, with 15 bases lying between them. The chain's CDR3 is CASSLLGGPPYEQYF. The DNA for the CDR3 is TGTGCCAGCAGCCTTTTGGGGGGGCCGCCCTACGAGCAGTACTTC.

The V call is TRBV7-3, the J call TRBJ2-1, with TRBD2 matching over 14 bases. Germline CDR1 is SGHTA and CDR2 is FQGTGA. Trimming at V came to 5 bases and at J to 5 bases, leaving 5 bases not matched to a gene. This CDR3 has 16 amino acids. CDR3 loop: CASSRLAGGFNNEQFF. In DNA, the CDR3 is TGTGCCAGCAGCCGACTAGCGGGAGGGTTTAACAATGAGCAGTTCTTC.

This chain joins TRBV19 and TRBJ2-1; D may be TRBD1 or TRBD2 (6 bases each). This CDR3 is built from 16 residues. Germline CDR1 reads LNHDA; CDR2 reads SQIVND (reference sequence). Trimming removed 3 bases at V and 0 bases at J, with 12 bases between. As DNA, the CDR3 is TGTGCCAGTAGTATGCCCCCGGGGGCCTCCTACAATGAGCAGTTCTTC. This gives the protein CASSMPPGASYNEQFF.

This chain joins TRBV5-3 and TRBJ2-7; D call uncertain. TRBV5-3 is given ORF status, its function remaining uncertain. Trimming took off 6 bases at V and 3 bases at J, with 10 bases between the two ends. This CDR3 is 12 amino acids long. CDR3 in DNA: TGTGCCAGAAAAAAGGTCCACTACGAGCAGTACTTC. Protein: CARKKVHYEQYF.

The chain combines TRBV7-9 with TRBJ1-5; 7 bases align to TRBD1. This CDR3 has 14 residues. The junction had 1 base not matched to a gene; V was cut back by 1 base and J by 4 bases. The V gene's germline CDR1 is SEHNR and CDR2 FQNEAQ (reference sequence). Written as DNA, the CDR3 is TGTGCCAGCAGCTTAGGACAGGGAAATCAGCCCCAGCATTTT. Encoded protein: CASSLGQGNQPQHF.

The rearrangement uses TRBV6-6 and TRBJ2-1; D is uncertain. Germline lookup yields CDR1 MNHNY and CDR2 SVGAGI (reference sequence). V lost 5 bases, J lost 9 bases, and 11 bases lay in between. The CDR3 runs to 12 residues. CDR3 sequence: CASSQARPEQFF. The CDR3 bases are TGTGCCAGCAGTCAGGCACGTCCTGAGCAGTTCTTC.

The chain links TRBV5-1 to TRBJ1-3; D not resolved. V was pared by 5 bases and J by 4 bases, with 13 bases between. The CDR3 runs 14 residues. CDR1 is SGHRS, CDR2 YFSETQ, per germline. CDR3 in DNA: TGCGCCAGCAGTTCTGGGAGGTCCGGAAACACCATATATTTT. This codes for CASSSGRSGNTIYF. Full variable domain (missing parts from reference TRBV5-1 and TRBJ1-3): KAGVTQTPRYLIKTRGQQVTLSCSPISGHRSVSWYQQTPGQGLQFLFEYFSETQRNKGNFPGRFSGRQFSNSRSEMNVSTLELGDSALYLCASSSGRSGNTIYFGEGSWLTVV.

The rearrangement joins TRBV6-5 to TRBJ2-2; 7 bases line up with TRBD2. V lost 2 bases and J lost 4; bases outside the gene matches: 1. Germline CDR1 is MNHEY and CDR2 is SVGAGI. The CDR3 spans 14 residues. For the CDR3, the DNA is TGTGCCAGCAGTTACACGGGAGGCACCGGGGAGCTGTTTTTT. Its translation is CASSYTGGTGELFF.

The V call is TRBV5-1, the J call TRBJ1-2, with D unresolved. V was pared by 1 base and J by 0 bases, with 16 bases between. CDR3 length equals 17 residues. Germline loops: CDR1 SGHRS, CDR2 YFSETQ. The CDR3 DNA reads as TGCGCCAGCAGCTTGACACGGCGGGAAGGAGCTAACTATGGCTACACCTTC. Its translation: CASSLTRREGANYGYTF.

The J gene is TRBJ2-7, the V gene TRBV27; D possibly uses TRBD1 or TRBD2 (5 bases each). The CDR3 extends over 13 amino acids. V was clipped by 3 bases and J by 3 bases, with 9 bases between them. In germline, CDR1 is MNHEY, CDR2 SMNVEV (reference sequence). The CDR3 nucleotides are TGTGCCAGCAGTTTGGGACGGCGCTACGAGCAGTACTTC. This sequence encodes CASSLGRRYEQYF.

J is TRBJ2-7 and V is TRBV6-1; tentatively, D is TRBD1 (6 bases). The CDR3 runs to 14 residues. V lost 3 bases and J lost 3, with 12 bases in between. Germline values: CDR1 MNHNS, CDR2 SASEGT. The CDR3 nucleotides read TGTGCCAGCAGTGACACGGGACATCTCTACGAGCAGTACTTC. Protein product: CASSDTGHLYEQYF.

This rearrangement joins TRBV9 to TRBJ2-5; 7 nucleotides match TRBD2. The better agreement between TRBJ2-7 and the DNA end casts doubt on the J call. This CDR3 is 16 amino acids long. Germline CDR1 and CDR2: SGDLS and YYNGEE. The CDR3, as DNA: TGTGCCAGCAGCGTAGGATTTGGGGGGGAAGCCCACGAGCAGTACTTC. It translates to CASSVGFGGEAHEQYF.

V gene TRBV28 combines with J gene TRBJ1-5, with 7 nucleotides matching TRBD1. Germline V gene data show CDR1 as MDHEN and CDR2 as SYDVKM. CDR3 size: 14 residues. Losses at the gene ends were 6 bases for V and 3 bases for J; bases not matched to a gene: 5. In DNA form, the CDR3 reads TGTGCCAGCAGCCGACAGGGTATCAATCAGCCCCAGCATTTT. This translates into CASSRQGINQPQHF. The full variable domain, completed using reference TRBV28 and TRBJ1-5, is DVKVTQSSRYLVKRTGEKVFLECVQDMDHENMFWYRQDPGLGLRLIYFSYDVKMKEKGDIPEGYSVSREKKERFSLILESASTNQTSMYLCASSRQGINQPQHFGDGTRLSIL.

This clone was counted a single time. The chain is built from TRBV5-6 and TRBJ2-2; 7 nucleotides line up with TRBD2. V dropped 3 bases and J dropped 3; count of bases not matched to a gene: 5. CDR3 length equals 15 residues. Looked up from germline, CDR1 is SGHDT and CDR2 is YYEEEE. The CDR3 reads CASSWEGGDTGELFF. DNA for the CDR3: TGTGCCAGCAGCTGGGAGGGCGGGGACACCGGGGAGCTGTTTTTT.

V is TRBV9 and J is TRBJ2-7, with D possibly being TRBD2 (6 bases). The germline V and J ends were trimmed by 0 bases and 6 bases, with 13 bases remaining between them. The CDR3 sequence is 14 residues long. Germline V lookup: CDR1 SGDLS, CDR2 YYNGEE. This chain's CDR3 is CASSVDGGASEQYF. The CDR3 nucleotides read TGTGCCAGCAGCGTAGACGGGGGAGCTTCCGAGCAGTACTTC.

The chain is built from TRBV28 and TRBJ2-7; TRBD2 matches 7 bases. Germline V gene lookup returns CDR1 MDHEN and CDR2 SYDVKM. The CDR3 is 16 amino acids. Trimming removed 2 bases from V and 0 bases from J; junction bases left unmatched: 7. The CDR3 DNA reads as TGTGCCAGCAGTTTAGCCGCCGGGACTAACTCCTACGAGCAGTACTTC. It yields the protein CASSLAAGTNSYEQYF.

The count of this clone is one. The chain uses TRBV4-1 and TRBJ2-5; 8 nucleotides align to TRBD1. The junction had 10 bases not matched to a gene; V was cut back by 2 bases and J by 2 bases. Germline V gives CDR1 MGHRA, CDR2 YSYEKL. The CDR3 has 17 amino acids. The CDR3 nucleotides read TGCGCCAGCAGCCAATCGCCGGGACAGGTCACGCAAGAGACCCAGTACTTC. Translated: CASSQSPGQVTQETQYF.

This clone was detected a few times. The rearrangement links TRBV13 to TRBJ2-3; D may be TRBD2 (6 bases). CDR1 and CDR2 from the germline V gene are PRHDT and FYEKMQ (reference sequence). Deletions cut 6 bases from V and 1 base from J, with 14 bases between. The CDR3 has 15 amino acids. The CDR3, as DNA: TGTGCCAGCAGTAAGGAGGGCCCTGGCACAGATACGCAGTATTTT. It encodes CASSKEGPGTDTQYF.

This clone is a singleton in its sample. The V call is TRBV7-9, the J call TRBJ2-1; TRBD2 aligns across 10 bases. CDR3 length equals 16 residues. The germline V gene has CDR1 SEHNR and CDR2 FQNEAQ (reference sequence). J was trimmed by 0 bases and V by 4 bases; bases with no gene match: 3. Here the CDR3 DNA reads TGTGCCAGCAGCTCCTCTAGCGGGAGCTCCTACAATGAGCAGTTCTTC. Protein: CASSSSSGSSYNEQFF.